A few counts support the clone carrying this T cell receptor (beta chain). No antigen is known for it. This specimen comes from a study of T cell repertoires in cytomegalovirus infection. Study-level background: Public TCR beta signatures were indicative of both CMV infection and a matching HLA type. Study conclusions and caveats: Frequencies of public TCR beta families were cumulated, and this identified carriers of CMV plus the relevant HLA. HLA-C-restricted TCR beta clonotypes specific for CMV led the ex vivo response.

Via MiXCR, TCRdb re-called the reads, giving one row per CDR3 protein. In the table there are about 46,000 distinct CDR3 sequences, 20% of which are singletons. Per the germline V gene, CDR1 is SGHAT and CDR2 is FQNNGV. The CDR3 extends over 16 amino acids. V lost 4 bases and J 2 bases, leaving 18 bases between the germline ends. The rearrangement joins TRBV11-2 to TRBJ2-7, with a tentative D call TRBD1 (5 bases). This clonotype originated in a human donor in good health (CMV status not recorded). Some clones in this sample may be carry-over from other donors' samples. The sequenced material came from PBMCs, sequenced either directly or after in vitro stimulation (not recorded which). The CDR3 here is CASSSSRSRAPYEQYV. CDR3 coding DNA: TGTGCCAGCAGCTCCTCTCGAAGCAGGGCACCCTACGAGCAGTACGTC.